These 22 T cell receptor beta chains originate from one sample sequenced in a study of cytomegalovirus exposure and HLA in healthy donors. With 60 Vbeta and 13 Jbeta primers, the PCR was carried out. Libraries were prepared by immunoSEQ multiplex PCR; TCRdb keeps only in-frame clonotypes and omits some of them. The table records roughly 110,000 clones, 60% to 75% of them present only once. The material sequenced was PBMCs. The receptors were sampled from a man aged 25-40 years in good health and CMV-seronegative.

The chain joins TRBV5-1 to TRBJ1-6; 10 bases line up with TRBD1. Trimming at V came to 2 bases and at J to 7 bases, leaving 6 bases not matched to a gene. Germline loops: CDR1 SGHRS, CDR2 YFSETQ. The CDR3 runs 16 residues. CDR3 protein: CASSFTWTGGNSPLHF. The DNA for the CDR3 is TGCGCCAGCAGCTTCACCTGGACAGGGGGGAATTCACCCCTCCACTTT.

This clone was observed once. CDR3 amino acids: CASSLGGRYQETQYF. The CDR3 DNA reads TGTGCCAGTAGTCTAGGGGGCCGGTACCAAGAGACCCAGTACTTC. V is TRBV19 and J is TRBJ2-5; 7 nucleotides align to TRBD1. V lost 5 bases and J lost 0; bases outside the gene matches: 6. Germline CDR1 and CDR2: LNHDA and SQIVND (reference sequence). CDR3 length equals 15 residues.

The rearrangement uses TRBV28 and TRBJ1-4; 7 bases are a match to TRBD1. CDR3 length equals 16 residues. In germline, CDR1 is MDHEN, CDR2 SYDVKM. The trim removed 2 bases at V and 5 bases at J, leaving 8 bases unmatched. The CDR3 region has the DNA TGTGCCAGCAGTTTAAACGACAGGGTGGGCAATGAAAAACTGTTTTTT. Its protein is CASSLNDRVGNEKLFF.

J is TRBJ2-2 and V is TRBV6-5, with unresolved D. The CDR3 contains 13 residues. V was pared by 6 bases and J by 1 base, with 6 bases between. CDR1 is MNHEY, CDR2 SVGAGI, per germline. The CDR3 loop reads CASRTGNTGELFF. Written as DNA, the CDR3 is TGTGCCAGCAGAACCGGGAACACCGGGGAGCTGTTTTTT.

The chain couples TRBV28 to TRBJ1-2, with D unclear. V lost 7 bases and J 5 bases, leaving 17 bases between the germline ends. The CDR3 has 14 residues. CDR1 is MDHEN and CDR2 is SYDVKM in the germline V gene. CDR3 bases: TGTGCCAGCAATCTCGGGTCCTTCCGTTATGGCTACACCTTC. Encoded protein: CASNLGSFRYGYTF.

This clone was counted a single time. The CDR3 DNA reads TGTGCCAGCAGCTACGCCGGGACAGGGGGGACGGGGGAGCTGTTTTTT. Translating gives CASSYAGTGGTGELFF. The chain links TRBV11-2 to TRBJ2-2; 11 bases align to TRBD1. Germline trimming cut 4 bases from V and 8 bases from J; bases unmatched to any gene: 9. This CDR3 spans 16 amino acids. CDR1 is SGHAT and CDR2 is FQNNGV in the germline V gene. Drawing the rest from reference TRBV11-2 and TRBJ2-2, the complete variable domain is EAGVAQSPRYKIIEKRQSVAFWCNPISGHATLYWYQQILGQGPKLLIQFQNNGVVDDSQLPKDRFSAERLKGVDSTLKIQPAKLEDSAVYLCASSYAGTGGTGELFFGEGSRLTVL.

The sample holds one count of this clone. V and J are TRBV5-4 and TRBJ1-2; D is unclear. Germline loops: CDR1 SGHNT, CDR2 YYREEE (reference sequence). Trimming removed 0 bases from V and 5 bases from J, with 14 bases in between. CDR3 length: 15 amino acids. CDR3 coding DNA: TGTGCCAGCAGCTTGGATGTGGCAACGGGGTATGGCTACACCTTC. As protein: CASSLDVATGYGYTF.

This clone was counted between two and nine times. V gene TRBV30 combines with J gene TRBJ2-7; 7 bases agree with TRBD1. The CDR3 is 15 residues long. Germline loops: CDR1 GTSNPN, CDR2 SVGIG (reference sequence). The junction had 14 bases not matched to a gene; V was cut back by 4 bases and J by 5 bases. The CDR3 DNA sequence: TGTGCCTGGAATGTAGGAACAGGGGAGATTAACGAGCAGTACTTC. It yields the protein CAWNVGTGEINEQYF.

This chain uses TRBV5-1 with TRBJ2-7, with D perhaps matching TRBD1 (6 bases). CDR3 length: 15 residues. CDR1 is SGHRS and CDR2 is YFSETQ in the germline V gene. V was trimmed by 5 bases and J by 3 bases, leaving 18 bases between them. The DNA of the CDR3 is TGCGCCAGCAGACTCTGGGACAACGAAGACTACGAGCAGTACTTC. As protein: CASRLWDNEDYEQYF.

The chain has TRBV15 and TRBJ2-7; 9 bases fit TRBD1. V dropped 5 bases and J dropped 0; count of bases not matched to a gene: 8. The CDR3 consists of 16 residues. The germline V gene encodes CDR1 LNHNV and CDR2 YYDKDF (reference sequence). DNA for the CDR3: TGTGCCACCAGCGCTGACTCGGGACAGGGCTCCTACGAGCAGTACTTC. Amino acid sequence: CATSADSGQGSYEQYF.

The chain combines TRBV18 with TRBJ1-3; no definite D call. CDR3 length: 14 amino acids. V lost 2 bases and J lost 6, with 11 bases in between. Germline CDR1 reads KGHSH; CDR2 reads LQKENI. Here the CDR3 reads CASSPGGDQNTIYF. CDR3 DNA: TGTGCCAGCTCACCAGGCGGCGACCAAAACACCATATATTTT.

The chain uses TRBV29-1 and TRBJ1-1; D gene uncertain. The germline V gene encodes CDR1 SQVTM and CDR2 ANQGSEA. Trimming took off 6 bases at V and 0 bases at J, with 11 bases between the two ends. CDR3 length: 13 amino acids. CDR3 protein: CSVTLLMNTEAFF. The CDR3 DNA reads TGCAGCGTCACCTTACTCATGAACACTGAAGCTTTCTTT.

Written as DNA, the CDR3 is TGCGCCAGCAGCTTGGGACAGGGTGGCGAGCAGTACTTC. This codes for CASSLGQGGEQYF. The rearrangement joins TRBV5-1 to TRBJ2-5, with 7 bases matching TRBD1. The J call is in doubt because the DNA end fits TRBJ2-7 better. CDR3 length: 13 residues. Germline V gives CDR1 SGHRS, CDR2 YFSETQ.

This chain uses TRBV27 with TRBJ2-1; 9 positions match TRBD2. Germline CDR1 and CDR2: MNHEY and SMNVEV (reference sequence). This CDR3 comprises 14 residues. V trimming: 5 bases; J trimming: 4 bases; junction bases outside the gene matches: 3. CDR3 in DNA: TGTGCCAGCAGTCCTAGCGGGAATTACAATGAGCAGTTCTTC. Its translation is CASSPSGNYNEQFF.

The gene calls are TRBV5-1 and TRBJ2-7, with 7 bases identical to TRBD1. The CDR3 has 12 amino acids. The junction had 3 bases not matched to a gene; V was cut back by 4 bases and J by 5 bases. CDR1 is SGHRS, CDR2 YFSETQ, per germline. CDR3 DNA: TGCGCCAGCAGCGTAGACAGGGACGAGCAGTACTTC. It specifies CASSVDRDEQYF.

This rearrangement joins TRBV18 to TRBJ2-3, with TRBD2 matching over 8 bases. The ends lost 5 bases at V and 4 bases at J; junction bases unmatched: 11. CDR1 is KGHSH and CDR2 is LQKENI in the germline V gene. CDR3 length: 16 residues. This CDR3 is CASSDRQREIADTQYF. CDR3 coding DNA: TGTGCCAGCTCAGACAGGCAGCGGGAGATTGCAGATACGCAGTATTTT.

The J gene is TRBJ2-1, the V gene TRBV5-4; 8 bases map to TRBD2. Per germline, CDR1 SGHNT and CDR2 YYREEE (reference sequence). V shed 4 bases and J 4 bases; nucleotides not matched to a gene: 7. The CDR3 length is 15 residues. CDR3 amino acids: CASSPGLGMYNEQFF. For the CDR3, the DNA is TGTGCCAGCAGCCCGGGACTAGGGATGTACAATGAGCAGTTCTTC.

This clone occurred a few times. CDR3 sequence (DNA): TGTGCCAGCAGTTTACTTGGGGACAAGAACACTGAAGCTTTCTTT. It yields the protein CASSLLGDKNTEAFF. This chain links TRBV27 with TRBJ1-1, with TRBD1 as a possible D gene (6 bases). Looked up from germline, CDR1 is MNHEY and CDR2 is SMNVEV (reference sequence). Between the trimmed V and J ends, which lost 2 bases and 1 base, there was a span of 11 bases. This CDR3 spans 15 amino acids.

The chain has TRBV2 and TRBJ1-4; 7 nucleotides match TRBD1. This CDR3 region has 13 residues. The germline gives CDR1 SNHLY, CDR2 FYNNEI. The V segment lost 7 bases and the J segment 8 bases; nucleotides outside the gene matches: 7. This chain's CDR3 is CASTGGGFEKLFF. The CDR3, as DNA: TGTGCCAGCACGGGAGGGGGCTTCGAAAAACTGTTTTTT.

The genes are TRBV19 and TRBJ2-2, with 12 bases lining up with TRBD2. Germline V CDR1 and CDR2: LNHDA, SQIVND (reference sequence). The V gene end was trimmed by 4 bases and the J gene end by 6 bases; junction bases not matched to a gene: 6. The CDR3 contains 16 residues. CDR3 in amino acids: CASSSPSGGGAGELFF. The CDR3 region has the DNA TGTGCCAGTAGTAGCCCTAGCGGGGGGGGCGCCGGGGAGCTGTTTTTT.

The CDR3 bases are TGTGCCAGCAGTAAAACTAGCGGCGAGCAGTACTTC. Translating it yields CASSKTSGEQYF. The rearrangement joins TRBV6-1 to TRBJ2-7, with TRBD2 matching 8 bases. Germline CDR1 and CDR2: MNHNS and SASEGT. The CDR3 totals 12 residues. V shed 5 bases and J 6 bases; nucleotides not matched to a gene: 3.

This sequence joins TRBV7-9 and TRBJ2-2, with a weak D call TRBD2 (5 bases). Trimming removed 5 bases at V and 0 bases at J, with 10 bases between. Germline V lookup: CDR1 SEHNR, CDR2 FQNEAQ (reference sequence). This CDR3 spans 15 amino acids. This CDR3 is CASSPRAANTGELFF. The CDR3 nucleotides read TGTGCCAGCAGCCCGCGGGCAGCGAACACCGGGGAGCTGTTTTTT. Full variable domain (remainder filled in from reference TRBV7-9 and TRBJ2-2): DTGVSQNPRHKITKRGQNVTFRCDPISEHNRLYWYRQTLGQGPEFLTYFQNEAQLEKSRLLSDRFSAERPKGSFSTLEIQRTEQGDSAMYLCASSPRAANTGELFFGEGSRLTVL.